Listed here is a single T cell receptor beta chain. Its antigen is still unknown. The sample belongs to a study of neurological immune-mediated disorders. Study conclusions and caveats: Because no CDR3 amino acid sequences were shared across subjects by expanded clones, private repertoires were suggested in all groups.

A blood bank in Maryland, USA, provided the volunteers who served as healthy controls. One entry per CDR3 protein results from TCRdb running MiXCR on the 5' RACE reads. The table includes tens of thousands of distinct CDR3 sequences, about a tenth detected once. The CDR3 is 15 amino acids. CDR1 SGHTA and CDR2 FQGTGA come from the germline V gene. V was clipped by 1 base and J by 6 bases, with 16 bases between them. The clonotype originates from a man aged 40-55 years in good health. The V and J genes are TRBV7-3 and TRBJ2-7; D is uncertain. Sequencing was carried out using PBMCs. CDR3 sequence (DNA): TGTGCCAGCAGCTTAAAGATGTTTCGGACGGGCGAGCAGTACTTC. Translation: CASSLKMFRTGEQYF.